The rows below give T cell receptor beta chains drawn from one sample of a study of CD8+ T cells in alopecia areata. Using immunoSEQ multiplex PCR, the repertoire was profiled, and TCRdb retains in-frame clones only, with some absent. Seen here are around 8,000 clones, around two thirds observed once, and the top ten hold roughly 13%. The sample here was skin, taken at week 0. The receptors come from a human donor with alopecia areata. The CDR3 runs from the conserved cysteine through the conserved F or W. Fields, in order: clone size, V gene, J gene, D gene, CDR3 DNA, CDR3 protein. D genes are given only for firm matches. The size field is filled for only some rows; it gives once, few, many or a size class.

NA	TRBV2	TRBJ1-2	NA	TGTGCCAGCAGAAACAGGGATTCCTATGGCTACACCTTC	CASRNRDSYGYTF
NA	TRBV5-5	TRBJ2-2	TRBD2	TGTGCCAGCAGCTATCAAGCGGGGCCGAACACCGGGGAGCTGTTTTTT	CASSYQAGPNTGELFF
once	TRBV4-1	TRBJ2-2	NA	TGCGCCAGCAGCCAAGACCGGAGGGACAGATATTATAACACCGGGGAGCTGTTTTTT	CASSQDRRDRYYNTGELFF
few	TRBV13	TRBJ2-7	NA	TGTGCCAGCAGCCCCGGATGGTTGAGCTCCTACGAGCAGTACTTC	CASSPGWLSSYEQYF
NA	TRBV12-2	TRBJ1-1	NA	TGTGCAAGTCGTTCTCCCAGGGGCCCCACTGAAGCTTTCTTT	CASRSPRGPTEAFF
NA	TRBV6-5	TRBJ1-1	NA	TGTGCCAGCACATTCGATACTCAAGGGGGGGAAGCTTTCTTT	CASTFDTQGGEAFF
NA	TRBV14	TRBJ2-3	TRBD2	TGTGCCAGCAGCCAAGACAGCCGTTTGGGGGGGACAGATACGCAGTATTTT	CASSQDSRLGGTDTQYF
NA	TRBV11-2	TRBJ2-1	NA	TGTGCCAGCAGCTTAGAAGGACTAGCAGGGGGGCGGTTCTACAATGAGCAGTTCTTC	CASSLEGLAGGRFYNEQFF
NA	TRBV29-1	TRBJ1-4	TRBD1	TGCGCTTATCGGGACAGGGTGGATGAAAAACTGTTTTTT	CAYRDRVDEKLFF
once	TRBV7-2	TRBJ2-7	NA	TGTGCCAGCAGCTCCCAGGGAAGTGGGGACGAGCAGTACTTC	CASSSQGSGDEQYF
NA	TRBV29-1	TRBJ2-3	TRBD1	TGCAGCGTAGCCAAGGGGGCGCCCACAGATACGCAGTATTTT	CSVAKGAPTDTQYF
NA	TRBV5-8	TRBJ2-1	TRBD2	TGTGCCAGCAGTCGACTAGCGGGGGGGAACTCCTACAATGAGCAGTTCTTC	CASSRLAGGNSYNEQFF
NA	TRBV7-3	TRBJ2-2	NA	TGTGCCAGCAGCTTAGCTCCGGGAAGCACCGGGGAGCTGTTTTTT	CASSLAPGSTGELFF
NA	TRBV14	TRBJ2-7	TRBD1	TGTGCCAGCAGCCAAGGCCCCCGGGACAGGGCCTACGAGCAGTACTTC	CASSQGPRDRAYEQYF
NA	TRBV19	TRBJ1-2	NA	TGTGCCAGTAGTATAGGAGGGGCTGGCTACACCTTC	CASSIGGAGYTF
NA	TRBV4-1	TRBJ2-1	TRBD2	TGCGCCAGCAGCCAAGAGGGACTAGCTAAATATGAGCAGTTCTTC	CASSQEGLAKYEQFF
once	TRBV7-6	TRBJ2-1	TRBD2	TGTGCCAGCAGCTTAACAGGACTAGCGGGGGACAATGAGCAGTTCTTC	CASSLTGLAGDNEQFF
NA	TRBV9	TRBJ1-6	NA	TGTGCCAGCAGCGGGGACAATAATTCACCCCTCCACTTT	CASSGDNNSPLHF
NA	TRBV18	TRBJ1-1	NA	TGTGCCAGCTCACCCTCTTTTGTGTTCGCAAACACTGAAGCTTTCTTT	CASSPSFVFANTEAFF
NA	TRBV6-5	TRBJ2-5	TRBD1	TGTGCCAGCAGTGGAGGACAGGACCCACAAGAGACCCAGTACTTC	CASSGGQDPQETQYF
NA	TRBV7-9	TRBJ1-2	NA	TGTGCCAGCAGCACTGGGAGTTCCTATGGCTACACCTTC	CASSTGSSYGYTF
NA	TRBV7-2	TRBJ2-7	NA	TGTGCCAGCAGCACCACAGGTGGAAACTACGAGCAGTACTTC	CASSTTGGNYEQYF
NA	TRBV5-1	TRBJ2-7	TRBD1	TGCGCCAGCAGCCCGGGACAGGGGATCCCCTACGAGCAGTACTTC	CASSPGQGIPYEQYF
NA	TRBV6-6	TRBJ1-1	TRBD1	TGTGCCAGCAGTTACTATCGGGACAGGGTGAACACTGAAGCTTTCTTT	CASSYYRDRVNTEAFF
NA	TRBV19	TRBJ2-1	NA	TGTGCCAGTAGTATAAGAGGGAGCTCCTACAATGAGCAGTTCTTC	CASSIRGSSYNEQFF
NA	TRBV6-5	TRBJ1-6	TRBD1	TGTGCCAGCAGTTTTAAGCAGGGGGGTAATTCACCCCTCCACTTT	CASSFKQGGNSPLHF
NA	TRBV19	TRBJ2-7	TRBD2	TGTGCCAGTAGTATAGCGGGGGGGTCCTACGAGCAGTACTTC	CASSIAGGSYEQYF
NA	TRBV4-1	TRBJ2-1	NA	TGCGCCAGCAGCCAAGTGGACATCCTAACTTACAATGAGCAGTTCTTC	CASSQVDILTYNEQFF
NA	TRBV6-5	TRBJ2-7	TRBD2	TGTGCCAGCAGTCAACGGACTAGCGGCCACTACGAGCAGTACTTC	CASSQRTSGHYEQYF
NA	TRBV19	TRBJ1-5	TRBD1	TGTGCCAGTGGGGACAGGGGTTGGCAGCCCCAGCATTTT	CASGDRGWQPQHF
few	TRBV5-1	TRBJ1-2	NA	TGCGCCAGCAGCCAAGGAGGGGGCTATGGCTACACCTTC	CASSQGGGYGYTF
NA	TRBV30	TRBJ1-1	NA	TGTGCCTGGAAGCCAGGGGACCGCGGAGCTTTCTTT	CAWKPGDRGAFF
NA	TRBV11-2	TRBJ2-3	NA	TGTGCCAGCAGCTTATATCCCTGGGGGGGGGCCACAGATACGCAGTATTTT	CASSLYPWGGATDTQYF
NA	TRBV11-3	TRBJ2-7	NA	TGTGCCAGCAGCTACGGGGATTCCCCGATTTACGAGCAGTACTTC	CASSYGDSPIYEQYF
NA	TRBV30	TRBJ1-5	TRBD1	TGTGCCTGGAGTCCGAACAGGGGTTCTAGGCAGTTTCAGCCCCAGCATTTT	CAWSPNRGSRQFQPQHF
NA	TRBV7-2	TRBJ2-7	NA	TGTGCCAGCAGTTCGGACTGGAGCTACGAGCAGTACTTC	CASSSDWSYEQYF
NA	TRBV30	TRBJ1-1	NA	TGTGCCTGGAGCCCGAGGGACTTCATGAACACTGAAGCTTTCTTT	CAWSPRDFMNTEAFF
NA	TRBV29-1	TRBJ2-3	TRBD1	TGCAGCTTCAGCCCGACAGGGGTTACTAGCACAGATACGCAGTATTTT	CSFSPTGVTSTDTQYF
NA	TRBV6-6	TRBJ2-4	NA	TGTGCCAGCAGTTACTCCGGAAGCCTAGCCAAAAACATTCAGTACTTC	CASSYSGSLAKNIQYF
NA	TRBV9	TRBJ2-1	TRBD2	TGTGCCAGCAGGCTAACTAGCGGCTACAATGAGCAGTTCTTC	CASRLTSGYNEQFF
NA	TRBV6-1	TRBJ2-2	NA	TGTGCCAGCAGTGAAGGGCTAGGATACACCGGGGAGCTGTTTTTT	CASSEGLGYTGELFF
NA	TRBV7-8	TRBJ2-1	NA	TGTGCCAGCAGCTTAGTCCGGGGCGATGAGCAGTTCTTC	CASSLVRGDEQFF
few	TRBV7-2	TRBJ2-7	NA	TGTGCCAGCAGCTCTCGGGGGACCTACGAGCAGTACTTC	CASSSRGTYEQYF
NA	TRBV2	TRBJ1-1	NA	TGTGCCAACAAGAAGCACAGGGATATGAACACTGAAGCTTTCTTT	CANKKHRDMNTEAFF
NA	TRBV9	TRBJ2-7	NA	TGTGCCAGCAGCGTAGCCCACGTGGACGAGCAGTACTTC	CASSVAHVDEQYF
once	TRBV5-1	TRBJ2-2	NA	TGCGCCAGCAGCTTTTCCACCGGGGAGCTGTTTTTT	CASSFSTGELFF